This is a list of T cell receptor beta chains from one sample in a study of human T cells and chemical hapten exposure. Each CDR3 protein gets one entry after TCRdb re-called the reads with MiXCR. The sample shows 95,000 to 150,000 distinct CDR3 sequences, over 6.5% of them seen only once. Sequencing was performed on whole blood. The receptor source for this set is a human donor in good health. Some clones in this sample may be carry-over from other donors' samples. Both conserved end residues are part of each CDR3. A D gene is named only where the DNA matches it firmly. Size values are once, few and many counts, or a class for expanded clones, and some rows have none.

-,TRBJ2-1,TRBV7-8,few,TGTGCCAGCAGCTCTCCGCGACGCGGGCCGGACAATGAGCAGTTCTTC,CASSSPRRGPDNEQFF
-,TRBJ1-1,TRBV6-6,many,TGTGCCAGCAGTTACGCGCCGTATGCTTTCTTT,CASSYAPYAFF
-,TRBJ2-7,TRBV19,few,TGTGCCAGTAGTATATCGGGACCGTACGAGCAGTACTTC,CASSISGPYEQYF
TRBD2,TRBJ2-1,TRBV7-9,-,TGTGCCAGCAGCCCCCGGGCTAGCGGGAGAAATGAGCAGTTCTTC,CASSPRASGRNEQFF
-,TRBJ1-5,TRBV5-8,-,TGTGCCAGCAGCTTCTGGTCAGGGGACTCGACAGGAAGCAATCAGCCCCAGCATTTT,CASSFWSGDSTGSNQPQHF
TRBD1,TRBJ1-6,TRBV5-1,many,TGCGCCAGCAGCCCCGACAGGGGCCCTAGCTCCTATAATTCACCCCTCCACTTT,CASSPDRGPSSYNSPLHF
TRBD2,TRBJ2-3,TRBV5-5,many,TGTGCCAGCAGCCGACTAGCCAGAGATACGCAGTATTTT,CASSRLARDTQYF
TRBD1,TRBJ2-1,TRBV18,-,TGTGCCAGCTCACCAACGGGACAGGTCAATGAGCAGTTCTTC,CASSPTGQVNEQFF
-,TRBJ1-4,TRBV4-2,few,TGTGCCAGCAGCCAAGTACGGGGAGCTAATGAAAAACTGTTTTTT,CASSQVRGANEKLFF
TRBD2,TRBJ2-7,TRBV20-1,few,TGCAGTGCTCCCGATAGGACTAGCGGGAGTAACGAGCAGTACTTC,CSAPDRTSGSNEQYF
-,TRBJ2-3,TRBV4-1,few,TGCGCCAGCAGCCAAGACGGGGCGCGCACAGATACGCAGTATTTT,CASSQDGARTDTQYF
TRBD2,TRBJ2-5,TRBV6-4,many,TGTGCCAGCAGTGCAATAGCGGGAGACCAAGAGACCCAGTACTTC,CASSAIAGDQETQYF